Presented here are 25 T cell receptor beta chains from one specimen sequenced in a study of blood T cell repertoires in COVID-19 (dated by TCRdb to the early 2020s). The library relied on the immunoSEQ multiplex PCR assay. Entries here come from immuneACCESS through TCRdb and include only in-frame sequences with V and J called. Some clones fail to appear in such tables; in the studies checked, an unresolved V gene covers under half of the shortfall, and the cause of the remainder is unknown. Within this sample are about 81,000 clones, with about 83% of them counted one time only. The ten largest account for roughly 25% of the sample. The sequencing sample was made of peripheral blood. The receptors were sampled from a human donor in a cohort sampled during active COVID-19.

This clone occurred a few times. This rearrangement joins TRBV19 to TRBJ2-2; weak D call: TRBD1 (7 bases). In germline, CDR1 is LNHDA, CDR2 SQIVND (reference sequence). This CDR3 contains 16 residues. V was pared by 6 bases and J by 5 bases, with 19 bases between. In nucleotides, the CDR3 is TGTGCCAGTAGACTCAGGGGGACTGGGACAACCGGGGAGCTGTTTTTT. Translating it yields CASRLRGTGTTGELFF.

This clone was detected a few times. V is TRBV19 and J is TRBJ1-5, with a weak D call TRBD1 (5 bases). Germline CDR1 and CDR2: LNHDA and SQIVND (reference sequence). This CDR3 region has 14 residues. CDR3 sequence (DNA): TGTGCTGGGGGAGGGGCGTCTCGGAATCAGCCCCAGCATTTT. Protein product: CAGGGASRNQPQHF.

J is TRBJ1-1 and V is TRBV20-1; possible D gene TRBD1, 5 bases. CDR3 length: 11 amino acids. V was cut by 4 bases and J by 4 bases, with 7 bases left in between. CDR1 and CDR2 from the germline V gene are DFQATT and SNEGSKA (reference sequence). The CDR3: CSATQGTEAFF. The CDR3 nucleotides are TGCAGTGCTACCCAGGGCACTGAAGCTTTCTTT.

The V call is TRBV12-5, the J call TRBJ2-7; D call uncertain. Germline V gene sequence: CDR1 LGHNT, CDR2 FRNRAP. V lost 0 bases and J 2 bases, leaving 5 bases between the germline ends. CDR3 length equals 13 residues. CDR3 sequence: CASGLVTAYEQYF. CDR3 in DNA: TGTGCTAGTGGTTTGGTAACAGCCTACGAGCAGTACTTC.

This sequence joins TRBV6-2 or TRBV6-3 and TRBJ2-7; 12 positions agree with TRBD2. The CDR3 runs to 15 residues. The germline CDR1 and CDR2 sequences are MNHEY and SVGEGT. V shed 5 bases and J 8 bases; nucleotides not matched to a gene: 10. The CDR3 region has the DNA TGTGCCAGCAGTCGCCGACTAGCGGGGGTATTTAAGCAGTACTTC. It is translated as CASSRRLAGVFKQYF.

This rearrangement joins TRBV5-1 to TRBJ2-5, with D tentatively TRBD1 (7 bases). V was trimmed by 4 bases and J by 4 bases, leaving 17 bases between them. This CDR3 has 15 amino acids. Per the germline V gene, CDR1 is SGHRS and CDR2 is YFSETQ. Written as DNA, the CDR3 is TGCGCCAGCAGCCGACAGGGACTTAATGGAGAGACCCAGTACTTC. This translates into CASSRQGLNGETQYF.

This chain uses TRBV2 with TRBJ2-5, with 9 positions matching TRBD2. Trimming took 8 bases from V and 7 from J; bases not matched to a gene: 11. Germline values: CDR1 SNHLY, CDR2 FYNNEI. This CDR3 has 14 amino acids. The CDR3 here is CASRTAGGGVTQYF. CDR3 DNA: TGTGCCAGCCGAACAGCGGGGGGAGGGGTGACCCAGTACTTC.

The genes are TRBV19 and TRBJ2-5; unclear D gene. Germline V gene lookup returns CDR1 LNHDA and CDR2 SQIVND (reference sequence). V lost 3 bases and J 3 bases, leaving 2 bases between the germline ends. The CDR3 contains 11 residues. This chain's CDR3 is CASSIEETQYF. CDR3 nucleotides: TGTGCCAGTAGTATCGAAGAGACCCAGTACTTC.

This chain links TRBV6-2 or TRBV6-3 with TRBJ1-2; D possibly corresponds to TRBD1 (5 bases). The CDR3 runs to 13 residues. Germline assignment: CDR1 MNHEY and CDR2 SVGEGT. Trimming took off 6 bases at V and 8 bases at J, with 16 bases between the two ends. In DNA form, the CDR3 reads TGTGCCAGCAGCCGGGGCCTCTCCCACGGCTACACCTTC. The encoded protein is CASSRGLSHGYTF.

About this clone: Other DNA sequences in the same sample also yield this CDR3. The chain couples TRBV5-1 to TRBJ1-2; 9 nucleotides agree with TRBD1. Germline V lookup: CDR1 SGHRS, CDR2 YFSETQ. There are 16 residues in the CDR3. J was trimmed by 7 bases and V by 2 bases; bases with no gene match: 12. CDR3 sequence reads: CASSFGGTMDRGGYTF. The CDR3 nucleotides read TGCGCCAGCAGCTTCGGGGGGACAATGGACAGGGGTGGCTACACCTTC.

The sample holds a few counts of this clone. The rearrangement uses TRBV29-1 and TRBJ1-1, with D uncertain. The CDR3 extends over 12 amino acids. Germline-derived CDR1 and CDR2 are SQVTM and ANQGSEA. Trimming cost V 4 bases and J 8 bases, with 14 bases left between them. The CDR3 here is CSVVGVGLEAFF. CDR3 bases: TGCAGCGTTGTCGGGGTAGGATTGGAAGCTTTCTTT.

The CDR3 loop is CASSKVGEGTEAFF. The DNA of the CDR3 is TGTGCCAGCAGTAAAGTGGGGGAGGGCACTGAAGCTTTCTTT. This chain links TRBV7-8 with TRBJ1-1, with D possibly matching TRBD1 (5 bases). CDR1 SGHVS and CDR2 FQNEAQ come from the germline V gene. Trimming cost V 6 bases and J 4 bases, with 15 bases left between them. CDR3 size: 14 residues.

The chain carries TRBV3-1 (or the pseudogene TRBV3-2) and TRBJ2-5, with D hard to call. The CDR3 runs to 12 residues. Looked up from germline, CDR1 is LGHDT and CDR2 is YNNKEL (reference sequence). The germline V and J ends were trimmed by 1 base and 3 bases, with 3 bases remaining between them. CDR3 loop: CASSQVKETQYF. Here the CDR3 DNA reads TGTGCCAGCAGCCAAGTAAAAGAGACCCAGTACTTC.

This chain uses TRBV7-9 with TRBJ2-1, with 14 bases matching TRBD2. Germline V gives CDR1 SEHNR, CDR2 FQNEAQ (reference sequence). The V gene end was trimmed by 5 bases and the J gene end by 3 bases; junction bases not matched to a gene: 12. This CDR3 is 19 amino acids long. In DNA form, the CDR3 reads TGTGCCAGCAGCCCGTCCGGGACTAGCGGGGGACGTCGCTACAATGAGCAGTTCTTC. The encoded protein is CASSPSGTSGGRRYNEQFF. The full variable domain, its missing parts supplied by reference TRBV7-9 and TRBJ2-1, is DTGVSQNPRHKITKRGQNVTFRCDPISEHNRLYWYRQTLGQGPEFLTYFQNEAQLEKSRLLSDRFSAERPKGSFSTLEIQRTEQGDSAMYLCASSPSGTSGGRRYNEQFFGPGTRLTVL.

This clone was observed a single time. This chain's CDR3 is CASSPAVTYEQYF. Here the CDR3 DNA reads TGTGCCAGCTCACCAGCGGTAACCTACGAGCAGTACTTC. The V gene is TRBV18, the J gene TRBJ2-7; D is undetermined. Germline lookup yields CDR1 KGHSH and CDR2 LQKENI. The CDR3 has 13 amino acids. V gave up 2 bases and J gave up 2 bases, with 7 bases separating them. Supplemented by reference TRBV18 and TRBJ2-7, the full variable domain reads NAGVMQNPRHLVRRRGQEARLRCSPMKGHSHVYWYRQLPEEGLKFMVYLQKENIIDESGMPKERFSAEFPKEGPSILRIQQVVRGDSAAYFCASSPAVTYEQYFGPGTRLTVT.

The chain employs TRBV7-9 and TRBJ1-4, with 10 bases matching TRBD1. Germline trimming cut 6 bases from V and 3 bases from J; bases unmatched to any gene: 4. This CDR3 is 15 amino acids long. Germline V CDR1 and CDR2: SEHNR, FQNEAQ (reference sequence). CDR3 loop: CASSRQGASNEKLFF. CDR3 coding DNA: TGTGCCAGCAGTAGACAGGGGGCATCTAATGAAAAACTGTTTTTT.

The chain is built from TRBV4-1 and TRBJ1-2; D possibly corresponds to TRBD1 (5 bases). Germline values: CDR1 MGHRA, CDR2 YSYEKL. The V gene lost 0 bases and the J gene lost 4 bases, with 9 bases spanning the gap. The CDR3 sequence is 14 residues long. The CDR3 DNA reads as TGCGCCAGCAGCCAAGATTGGGGGGGCTATGGCTACACCTTC. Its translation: CASSQDWGGYGYTF.

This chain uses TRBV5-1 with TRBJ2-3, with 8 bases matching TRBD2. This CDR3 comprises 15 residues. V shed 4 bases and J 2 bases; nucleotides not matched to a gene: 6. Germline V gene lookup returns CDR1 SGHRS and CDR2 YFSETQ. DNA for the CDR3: TGCGCCAGCAGCAGGTTAGCGGGGAACACAGATACGCAGTATTTT. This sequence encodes CASSRLAGNTDTQYF.

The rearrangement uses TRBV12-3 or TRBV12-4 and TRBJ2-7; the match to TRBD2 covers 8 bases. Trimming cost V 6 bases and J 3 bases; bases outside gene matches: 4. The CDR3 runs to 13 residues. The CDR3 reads CASSQREIYEQYF. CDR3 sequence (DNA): TGTGCCAGCAGCCAGCGGGAGATCTACGAGCAGTACTTC.

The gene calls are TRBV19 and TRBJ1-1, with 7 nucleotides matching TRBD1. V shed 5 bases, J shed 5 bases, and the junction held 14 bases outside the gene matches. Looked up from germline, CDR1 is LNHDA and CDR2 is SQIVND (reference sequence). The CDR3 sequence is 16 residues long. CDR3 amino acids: CASSGDRTGSRTEAFF. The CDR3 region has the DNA TGTGCCAGTAGTGGGGATCGGACAGGTTCGCGAACTGAAGCTTTCTTT. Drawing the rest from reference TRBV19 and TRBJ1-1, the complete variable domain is DGGITQSPKYLFRKEGQNVTLSCEQNLNHDAMYWYRQDPGQGLRLIYYSQIVNDFQKGDIAEGYSVSREKKESFPLTVTSAQKNPTAFYLCASSGDRTGSRTEAFFGQGTRLTVV.

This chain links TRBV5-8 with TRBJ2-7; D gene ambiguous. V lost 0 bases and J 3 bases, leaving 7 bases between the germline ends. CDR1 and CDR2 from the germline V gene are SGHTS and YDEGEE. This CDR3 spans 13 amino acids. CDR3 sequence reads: CASSLVAGYEQYF. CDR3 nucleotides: TGTGCCAGCAGCTTGGTTGCAGGCTACGAGCAGTACTTC.

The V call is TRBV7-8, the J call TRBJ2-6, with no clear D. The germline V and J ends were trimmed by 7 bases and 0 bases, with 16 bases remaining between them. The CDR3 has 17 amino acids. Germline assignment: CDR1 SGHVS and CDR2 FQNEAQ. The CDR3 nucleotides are TGTGCCAGCAAACCCCCCCTACGCTACTCTGGGGCCAACGTCCTGACTTTC. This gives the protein CASKPPLRYSGANVLTF.

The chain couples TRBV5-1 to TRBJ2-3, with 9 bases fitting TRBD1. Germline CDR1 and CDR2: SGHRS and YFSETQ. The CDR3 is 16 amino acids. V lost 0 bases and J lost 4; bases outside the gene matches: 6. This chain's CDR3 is CASSLGMGQGADTQYF. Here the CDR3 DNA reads TGCGCCAGCAGCTTGGGAATGGGACAGGGCGCAGATACGCAGTATTTT.

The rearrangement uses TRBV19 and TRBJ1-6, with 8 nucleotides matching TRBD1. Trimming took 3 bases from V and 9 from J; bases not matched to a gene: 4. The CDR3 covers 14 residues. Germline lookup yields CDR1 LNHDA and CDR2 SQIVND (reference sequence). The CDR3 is CASSMGTGGSPLHF. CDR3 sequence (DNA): TGTGCCAGTAGTATGGGGACAGGTGGTTCACCCCTCCACTTT.

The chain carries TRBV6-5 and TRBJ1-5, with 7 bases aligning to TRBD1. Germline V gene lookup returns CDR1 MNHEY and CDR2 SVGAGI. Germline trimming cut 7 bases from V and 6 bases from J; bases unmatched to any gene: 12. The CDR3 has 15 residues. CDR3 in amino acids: CASTQGTGEGQPQHF. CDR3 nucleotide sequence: TGTGCCAGCACCCAAGGTACAGGGGAAGGTCAGCCCCAGCATTTT.